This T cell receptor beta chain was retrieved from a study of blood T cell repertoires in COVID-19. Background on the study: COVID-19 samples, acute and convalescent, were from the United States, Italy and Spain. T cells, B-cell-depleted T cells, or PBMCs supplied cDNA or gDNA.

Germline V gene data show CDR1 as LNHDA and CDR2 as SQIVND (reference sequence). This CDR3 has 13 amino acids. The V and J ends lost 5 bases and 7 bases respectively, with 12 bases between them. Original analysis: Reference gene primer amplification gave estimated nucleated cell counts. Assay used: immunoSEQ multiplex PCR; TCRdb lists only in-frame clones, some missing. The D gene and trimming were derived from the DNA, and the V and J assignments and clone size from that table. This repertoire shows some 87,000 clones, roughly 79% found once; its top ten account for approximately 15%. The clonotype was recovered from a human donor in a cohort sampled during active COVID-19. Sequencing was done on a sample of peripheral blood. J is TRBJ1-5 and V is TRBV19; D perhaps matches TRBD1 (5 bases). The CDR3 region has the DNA TGTGCCAGTAGTGCGGGGGTTTGGCAGCCCCAGCATTTT. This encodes CASSAGVWQPQHF.